This T cell receptor (beta chain) was recorded in a study of blood T cells in healthy people across ages. The germline V gene has CDR1 SGHRS and CDR2 YFSETQ. J was trimmed by 8 bases and V by 2 bases; bases with no gene match: 8. The CDR3 is 14 residues long. Combining a sample-barcoded 5' primer with a J-beta primer mix, a second PCR ran for roughly 7 to 12 cycles. TCRdb recomputed calls from the 5' RACE reads with MiXCR, one row per CDR3 protein. The sample holds approximately 320,000 distinct CDR3 sequences, roughly a quarter seen once. This receptor was identified in a woman between 70 and 85 years old in good health. The specimen sequenced was blood. The chain has TRBV5-1 and TRBJ1-2, with 8 positions matching TRBD1. The CDR3: CASSFATGGDGYTF. Here the CDR3 DNA reads TGCGCCAGCAGCTTTGCCACAGGGGGTGACGGCTACACCTTC.